The T cell receptor beta chain described here comes from a study of blood T cell repertoires in COVID-19. Study overall: The United States, Italy and Spain were the sources of the acute and convalescent COVID-19 samples. Nucleic acid was either cDNA or gDNA, and it came from T cells, B-cell-depleted T cells, or PBMCs.

Germline loops: CDR1 SGHTA, CDR2 FQGTGA. J lost 4 bases, V lost 1 base, and 4 bases had no gene match. This CDR3 is built from 14 residues. As originally analysed: Nucleated cell number was recorded as an estimate derived from reference gene primer amplification. Using immunoSEQ multiplex PCR, the repertoire was profiled, and TCRdb retains in-frame clones only, with some absent. V and J calls and clone size come straight from that table; D and trimming were deduced from the DNA. The sample comprises a few hundred thousand clones, about 87% of which are singletons, and 2.3% rests with the top ten. Specimen: peripheral blood. J is TRBJ2-7 and V is TRBV7-3, with 7 bases fitting TRBD2. This receptor was obtained from a woman aged 45-65 years with acute or convalescent COVID-19. The CDR3 sequence is CASSLMGGSYEQYF. Here the CDR3 DNA reads TGTGCCAGCAGCTTAATGGGCGGGAGTTACGAGCAGTACTTC.